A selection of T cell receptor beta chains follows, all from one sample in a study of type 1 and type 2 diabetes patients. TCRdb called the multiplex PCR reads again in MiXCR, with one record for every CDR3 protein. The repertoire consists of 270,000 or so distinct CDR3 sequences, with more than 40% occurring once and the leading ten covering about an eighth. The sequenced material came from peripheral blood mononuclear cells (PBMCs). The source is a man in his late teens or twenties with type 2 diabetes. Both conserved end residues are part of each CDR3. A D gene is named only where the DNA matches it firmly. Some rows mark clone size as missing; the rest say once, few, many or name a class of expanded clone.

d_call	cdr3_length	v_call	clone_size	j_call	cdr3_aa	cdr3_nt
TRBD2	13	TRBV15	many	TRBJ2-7	CATSRGTTNEQYF	TGTGCCACCAGCAGGGGGACTACTAACGAGCAGTACTTC
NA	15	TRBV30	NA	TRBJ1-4	CAWSSPSRLHEKLFF	TGTGCCTGGAGCTCCCCTTCCAGACTCCACGAAAAACTGTTTTTT
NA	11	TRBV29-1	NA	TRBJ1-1	CSVVGGSEAFF	TGCAGCGTTGTTGGGGGCTCTGAAGCTTTCTTT
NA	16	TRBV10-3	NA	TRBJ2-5	CAIEEGSRGRVETQYF	TGTGCCATCGAGGAGGGATCAAGGGGGCGGGTTGAGACCCAGTACTTC
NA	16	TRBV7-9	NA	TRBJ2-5	CASSSTDSQGQETQYF	TGTGCCAGCAGCTCCACGGACAGCCAGGGCCAAGAGACCCAGTACTTC
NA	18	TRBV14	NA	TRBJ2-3	CASSQSLIGSISTDTQYF	TGTGCCAGCAGCCAAAGTCTGATCGGGTCGATCAGCACAGATACGCAGTATTTT
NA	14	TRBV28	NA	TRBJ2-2	CASSFRGDTGELFF	TGTGCCAGCAGTTTCAGGGGGGACACCGGGGAGCTGTTTTTT
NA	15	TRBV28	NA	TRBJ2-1	CASSATTRVYNEQFF	TGTGCCAGCAGTGCCACAACCCGGGTCTACAATGAGCAGTTCTTC
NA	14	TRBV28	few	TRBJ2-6	CASTRSSGANVLTF	TGTGCCAGCACCCGAAGCTCTGGGGCCAACGTCCTGACTTTC
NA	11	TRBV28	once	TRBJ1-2	CASTSRYGYTF	TGTGCCAGCACATCGCGCTATGGCTACACCTTC
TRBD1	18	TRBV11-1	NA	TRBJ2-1	CASSPTRGRVSSYNEQFF	TGTGCCAGCAGCCCTACGAGGGGGCGGGTGAGCTCCTACAATGAGCAGTTCTTC
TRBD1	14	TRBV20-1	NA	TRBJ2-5	CSARTSGGRETQYF	TGCAGTGCTAGAACTTCAGGGGGCCGGGAGACCCAGTACTTC
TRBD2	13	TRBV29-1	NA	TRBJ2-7	CSVVVAGAYEQYF	TGCAGCGTTGTGGTAGCGGGAGCCTACGAGCAGTACTTC
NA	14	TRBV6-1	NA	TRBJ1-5	CASNTAYSNQPQHF	TGTGCCAGCAACACAGCTTATAGCAATCAGCCCCAGCATTTT
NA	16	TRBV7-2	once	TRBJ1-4	CASSLDGREYGEKPFF	TGTGCCAGCAGCTTAGACGGCAGGGAGTATGGTGAAAAACCGTTTTTT
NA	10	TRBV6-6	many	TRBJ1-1	CASVVAEAFF	TGTGCCAGCGTGGTGGCTGAAGCTTTCTTT
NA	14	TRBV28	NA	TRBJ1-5	CASGMTATNQPQHF	TGTGCCAGCGGGATGACCGCGACAAATCAGCCCCAGCATTTT
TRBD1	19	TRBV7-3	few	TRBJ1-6	CASSLVRDRDTGWNSPLHF	TGTGCCAGCAGCTTAGTACGGGACAGGGATACGGGATGGAATTCACCCCTCCACTTT
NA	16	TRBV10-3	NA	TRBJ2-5	CAISESLRQDQQTQYF	TGTGCCATCAGTGAGTCGTTAAGGCAGGATCAGCAGACCCAGTACTTC
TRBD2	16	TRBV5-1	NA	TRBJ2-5	CASSAYGEGRRETQYF	TGCGCCAGCAGCGCTTATGGGGAGGGCCGACGAGAGACCCAGTACTTC
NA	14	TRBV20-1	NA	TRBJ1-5	CSARRMGGNQPQHF	TGCAGTGCTAGGAGAATGGGGGGTAATCAGCCCCAGCATTTT
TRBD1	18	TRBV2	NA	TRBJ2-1	CASSDELRDRWLLNEQFF	TGTGCCAGCAGTGACGAACTTAGGGACAGGTGGTTACTCAATGAGCAGTTCTTC
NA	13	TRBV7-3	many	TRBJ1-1	CASSYLQGAEAFF	TGTGCCAGCAGCTACCTACAGGGCGCTGAAGCTTTCTTT
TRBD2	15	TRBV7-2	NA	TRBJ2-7	CASSLRLAGGSEQYF	TGTGCCAGCAGCTTAAGACTAGCGGGGGGAAGCGAGCAGTACTTC
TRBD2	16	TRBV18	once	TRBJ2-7	CASSPRGQRGGREQYF	TGTGCCAGCTCACCACGGGGCCAGCGGGGGGGCCGGGAGCAGTACTTC
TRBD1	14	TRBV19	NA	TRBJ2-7	CASSNRDRVGEQYF	TGTGCCAGTAGTAACCGGGACAGGGTTGGCGAGCAGTACTTC
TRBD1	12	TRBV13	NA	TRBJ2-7	CASSQDRDEQYF	TGTGCCAGCAGCCAGGACAGGGACGAGCAGTACTTC
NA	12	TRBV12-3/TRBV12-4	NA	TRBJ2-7	CASSFPQDEQYF	TGTGCCAGCAGTTTTCCCCAGGACGAGCAGTACTTC
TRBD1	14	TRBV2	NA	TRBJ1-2	CASSVRLGQYGYTF	TGTGCCAGCAGTGTTCGATTGGGACAGTATGGCTACACCTTC
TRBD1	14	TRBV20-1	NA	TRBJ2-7	CSARARQGSYEQYF	TGCAGTGCTAGAGCCCGACAGGGCTCCTACGAGCAGTACTTC
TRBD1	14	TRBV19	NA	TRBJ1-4	CASSSKDRDEKLFF	TGTGCCAGTAGCTCAAAAGACAGGGATGAAAAACTGTTTTTT
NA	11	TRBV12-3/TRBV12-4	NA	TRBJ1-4	CASSRYEKLFF	TGTGCCAGCAGTCGGTATGAAAAACTGTTTTTT
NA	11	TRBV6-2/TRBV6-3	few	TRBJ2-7	CASAQGNAQYF	TGTGCCAGCGCCCAAGGGAACGCGCAGTACTTC
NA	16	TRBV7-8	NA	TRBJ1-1	CASSPRATLRNTEAFF	TGTGCCAGCAGCCCCCGGGCGACTCTCAGAAACACTGAAGCTTTCTTT
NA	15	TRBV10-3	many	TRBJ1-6	CAIRGDSDYNSPLHF	TGTGCCATCAGGGGTGACAGTGATTATAATTCACCCCTCCACTTT
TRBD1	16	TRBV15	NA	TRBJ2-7	CATSRDPGTGGYEQYF	TGTGCCACCAGCAGAGATCCCGGGACAGGGGGTTACGAGCAGTACTTC
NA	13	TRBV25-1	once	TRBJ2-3	CASSSPLSDTQYF	TGTGCCAGCAGCTCCCCCCTATCGGATACGCAGTATTTT
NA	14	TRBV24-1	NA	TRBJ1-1	CASSEGGMSTEAFF	TGTGCCAGTAGTGAAGGGGGGATGAGCACTGAAGCTTTCTTT
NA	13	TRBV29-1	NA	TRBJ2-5	CSVVGGVGETQYF	TGCAGCGTTGTAGGGGGGGTTGGGGAGACCCAGTACTTC
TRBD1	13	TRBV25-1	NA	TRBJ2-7	CASSEGQIYEQYF	TGTGCCAGCAGTGAGGGACAGATCTACGAGCAGTACTTC
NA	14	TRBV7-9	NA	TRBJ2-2	CASTIEPRTGELFF	TGTGCCAGCACAATAGAACCCCGCACCGGGGAGCTGTTTTTT
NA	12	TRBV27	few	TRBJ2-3	CASSSAGYTQYF	TGTGCCAGCAGTTCGGCAGGGTATACGCAGTATTTT
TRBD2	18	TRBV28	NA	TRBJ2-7	CASSFDGSTSGFPYEQYF	TGTGCCAGCAGTTTTGACGGTTCGACTAGCGGGTTCCCTTACGAGCAGTACTTC
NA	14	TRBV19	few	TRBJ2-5	CASSIGGRGETQYF	TGTGCCAGTAGTATCGGAGGTCGAGGGGAGACCCAGTACTTC
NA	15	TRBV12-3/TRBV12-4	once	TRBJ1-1	CASSYSGRLNTEAFF	TGTGCCAGCAGCTACTCCGGGAGGTTGAACACTGAAGCTTTCTTT
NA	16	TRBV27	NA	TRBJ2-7	CASYPNPPRAGYEQYF	TGTGCCAGCTACCCAAACCCCCCACGCGCGGGGTACGAGCAGTACTTC
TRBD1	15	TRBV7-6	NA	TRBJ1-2	CASSPWTGSRYSYTF	TGTGCCAGCAGCCCTTGGACAGGGTCGAGATATAGCTACACCTTC
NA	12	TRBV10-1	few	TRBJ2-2	CATARVAGELFF	TGCGCCACCGCGAGAGTGGCCGGGGAGCTGTTTTTT